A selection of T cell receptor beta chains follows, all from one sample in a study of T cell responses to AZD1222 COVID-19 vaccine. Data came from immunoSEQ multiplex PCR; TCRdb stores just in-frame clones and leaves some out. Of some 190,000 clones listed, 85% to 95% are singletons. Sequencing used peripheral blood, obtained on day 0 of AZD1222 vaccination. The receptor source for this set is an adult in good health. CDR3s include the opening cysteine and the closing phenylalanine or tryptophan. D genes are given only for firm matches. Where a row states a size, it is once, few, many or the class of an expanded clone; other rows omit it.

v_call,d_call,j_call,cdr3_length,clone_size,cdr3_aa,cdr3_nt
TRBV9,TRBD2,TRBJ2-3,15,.,CASSVGRGSTDTQYF,TGTGCCAGCAGCGTAGGGCGGGGGAGCACAGATACGCAGTATTTT
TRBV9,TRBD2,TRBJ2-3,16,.,CASSAPGTSLTDTQYF,TGTGCCAGCAGCGCCCCCGGGACTAGCCTGACAGATACGCAGTATTTT
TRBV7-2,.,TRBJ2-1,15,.,CASSLEGLGRGEQFF,TGTGCCAGCAGCTTAGAGGGTTTGGGGAGAGGTGAGCAGTTCTTC
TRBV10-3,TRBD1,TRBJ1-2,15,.,CAISELTGGYYGYTF,TGTGCCATCAGTGAGTTGACAGGGGGCTACTATGGCTACACCTTC
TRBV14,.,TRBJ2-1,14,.,CASSHPDSPDEQFF,TGTGCCAGCAGCCACCCGGACAGCCCCGATGAGCAGTTCTTC
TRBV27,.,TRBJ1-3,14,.,CASRGSPAGNTIYF,TGTGCCAGCCGAGGCAGCCCGGCGGGAAACACCATATATTTT
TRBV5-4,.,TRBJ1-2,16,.,CASSLAGKGTNYGYTF,TGTGCCAGCAGCTTGGCCGGGAAAGGGACCAACTATGGCTACACCTTC
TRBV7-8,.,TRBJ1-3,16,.,CASSLGIGSSGNTIYF,TGTGCCAGCAGCTTAGGAATCGGCAGCTCTGGAAACACCATATATTTT
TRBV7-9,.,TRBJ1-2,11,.,CASYRAYGYTF,TGTGCCAGCTACCGGGCCTATGGCTACACCTTC
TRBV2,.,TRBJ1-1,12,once,CASGQLNTEAFF,TGTGCCAGCGGACAGTTGAACACTGAAGCTTTCTTT
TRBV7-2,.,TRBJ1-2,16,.,CASRGGTGTGNYGYTF,TGTGCCAGCAGGGGCGGTACGGGGACGGGTAACTATGGCTACACCTTC
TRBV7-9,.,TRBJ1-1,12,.,CALRGGATEAFF,TGTGCCCTCCGCGGGGGGGCCACTGAAGCTTTCTTT
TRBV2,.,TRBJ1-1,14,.,CASRGHPKNTEAFF,TGTGCCAGCAGGGGACACCCGAAGAACACTGAAGCTTTCTTT
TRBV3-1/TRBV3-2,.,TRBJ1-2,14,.,CASSQERETYGYTF,TGTGCCAGCAGCCAAGAAAGGGAAACCTATGGCTACACCTTC
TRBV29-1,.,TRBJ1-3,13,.,CSVGAGSGNTIYF,TGCAGCGTTGGGGCGGGGAGTGGAAACACCATATATTTT
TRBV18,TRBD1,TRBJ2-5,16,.,CASSPPNRGRQETQYF,TGTGCCAGCTCACCACCGAACAGGGGGAGACAAGAGACCCAGTACTTC
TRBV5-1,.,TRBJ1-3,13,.,CASSLGLGNTIYF,TGCGCCAGCAGCTTGGGTCTTGGAAACACCATATATTTT
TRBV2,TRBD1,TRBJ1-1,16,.,CASIIQGALMNTEAFF,TGTGCCAGCATAATACAGGGGGCCCTCATGAACACTGAAGCTTTCTTT
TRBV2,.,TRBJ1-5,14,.,CASNAEYSNQPQHF,TGTGCCAGCAACGCAGAGTATAGCAATCAGCCCCAGCATTTT
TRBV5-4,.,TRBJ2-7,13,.,CASSFTGRGEQYF,TGTGCCAGCAGCTTTACAGGGCGAGGCGAGCAGTACTTC
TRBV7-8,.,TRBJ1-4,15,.,CASAVGSGANEKLFF,TGTGCCAGCGCAGTTGGAAGCGGGGCTAATGAAAAACTGTTTTTT
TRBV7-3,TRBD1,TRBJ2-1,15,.,CASSPRDRGTNEQFF,TGTGCCAGCAGCCCCCGGGACAGGGGGACCAATGAGCAGTTCTTC
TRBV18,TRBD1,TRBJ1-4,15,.,CASSSQGQANEKLFF,TGTGCCAGCTCATCACAGGGACAGGCAAATGAAAAACTGTTTTTT